The sequence of this T cell receptor beta chain was determined in a study of T cell responses to AZD1222 COVID-19 vaccine. Overall study context: Second-dose timings of about 4 or about 12 weeks were pooled.

Only in-frame clones appear in the TCRdb table, and some are missing; sequencing was by immunoSEQ multiplex PCR. The sample records over 60,000 clones, around 87% being singletons. Trimming took 6 bases from V and 5 from J; bases not matched to a gene: 6. Germline lookup yields CDR1 SQVTM and CDR2 ANQGSEA. The CDR3 runs 12 residues. This TCR derives from an adult in good health. The input for sequencing was peripheral blood, taken on day 0 of AZD1222 vaccination. V and J are TRBV29-1 and TRBJ2-5, with 7 bases identical to TRBD2. The chain's CDR3 is CSVKIGGETQYF. The CDR3 nucleotides are TGCAGCGTGAAAATCGGGGGGGAGACCCAGTACTTC. Using reference TRBV29-1 and TRBJ2-5 for the parts outside the CDR3, the full variable domain is SAVISQKPSRDICQRGTSLTIQCQVDSQVTMMFWYRQQPGQSLTLIATANQGSEATYESGFVIDKFPISRPNLTFSTLTVSNMSPEDSSIYLCSVKIGGETQYFGPGTRLLVL.